One sample yielded the 6 T cell receptor beta chains listed below, sequenced in a study of vaccination and CD4 T cells after COVID-19. The treatment: roughly 11-day PBMC culture with coronavirus spike peptide pools or control peptides (ViraFEST assay). Their recognized antigens are unknown. Sequence data for DNA of cultured CD4+ T cells were generated by the Oncomine TCR Beta short-read assay. MiXCR, applied by TCRdb to the PCR reads, yields one record per CDR3 protein. This repertoire shows around 20,000 distinct CDR3 sequences, around 50% found once; its top ten account for around an eighth. Sequencing used cultured CD4+ T cells from blood. These receptors came from a human donor with COVID-19.

This clonotype has just a few counts. V and J are TRBV12-3 or TRBV12-4 and TRBJ1-5; D gene unclear. The CDR3 has 14 residues. The V end lost 6 bases, the J end lost 11 bases, and 20 bases lay between the germline ends. This chain's CDR3 is CASSLVRAQSAQHF. CDR3 nucleotide sequence: TGTGCCAGCAGCTTGGTGAGGGCACAATCAGCCCAGCATTTT.

V gene TRBV30 combines with J gene TRBJ1-1; TRBD1 matches 9 bases. Losses at the gene ends were 0 bases for V and 1 base for J; bases not matched to a gene: 0. CDR1 and CDR2 from the germline V gene are GTSNPN and SVGIG (reference sequence). This CDR3 is built from 14 residues. The CDR3 sequence: CAWSVGQGNTEAFF. The DNA for the CDR3 is TGTGCCTGGAGTGTGGGACAGGGGAACACTGAAGCTTTCTTT. The full variable domain, its missing parts supplied by reference TRBV30 and TRBJ1-1, is SQTIHQWPATLVQPVGSPLSLECTVEGTSNPNLYWYRQAAGRGLQLLFYSVGIGQISSEVPQNLSASRPQDRQFILSSKKLLLSDSGFYLCAWSVGQGNTEAFFGQGTRLTVV.

The chain carries TRBV7-2 and TRBJ2-5; TRBD1 is a possible D gene (6 bases). This CDR3 is 13 amino acids long. V was pared by 1 base and J by 4 bases, with 7 bases between. Germline CDR1 is SGHTA and CDR2 is FQGNSA. The CDR3 reads CASSLDRVETQYF. CDR3 bases: TGTGCCAGCAGCTTAGACAGGGTAGAGACCCAGTACTTC.

This clonotype was recorded a few times. J is TRBJ2-2 and V is TRBV27; 8 positions agree with TRBD1. With V trimmed by 6 bases and J by 6 bases, 12 bases remained unmatched. The CDR3 loop spans 16 amino acids. Germline V gene lookup returns CDR1 MNHEY and CDR2 SMNVEV (reference sequence). The CDR3 DNA follows: TGTGCCAGCAGGCCCGCAGGGGGCGCGGTCCCCGGGGAGCTGTTTTTT. Its protein product is CASRPAGGAVPGELFF.

This clonotype turned up a few times. At one end, the junction sequence differs from germline, possibly due to a read error. The CDR3, as DNA: TGTGCCAGCAGTTACCTCGGGCAAACAGGAGGGACCTTCTTC. Translation gives CASSYLGQTGGTFF. The V gene is TRBV6-5, the J gene TRBJ1-2; a possible D gene is TRBD1 (5 bases). The CDR3 totals 14 residues. From germline, CDR1 is MNHEY and CDR2 SVGAGI.

This sequence joins TRBV7-9 and TRBJ1-3; TRBD1 might be the D (5 bases). This CDR3 has 14 residues. Germline V gene lookup returns CDR1 SEHNR and CDR2 FQNEAQ (reference sequence). Between the trimmed V and J ends, which lost 5 bases and 4 bases, there was a span of 12 bases. Here the CDR3 reads CASSPDGAGNTIYF. The CDR3 DNA sequence: TGTGCCAGCAGCCCAGACGGGGCGGGAAACACCATATATTTT.